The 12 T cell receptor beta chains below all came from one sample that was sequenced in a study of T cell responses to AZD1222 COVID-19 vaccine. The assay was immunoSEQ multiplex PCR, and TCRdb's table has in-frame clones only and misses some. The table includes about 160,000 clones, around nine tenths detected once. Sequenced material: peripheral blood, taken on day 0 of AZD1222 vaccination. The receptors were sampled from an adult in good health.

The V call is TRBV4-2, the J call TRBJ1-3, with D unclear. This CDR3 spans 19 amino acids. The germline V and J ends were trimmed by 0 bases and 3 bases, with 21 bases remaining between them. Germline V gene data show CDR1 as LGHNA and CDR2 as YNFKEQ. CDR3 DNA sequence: TGTGCCAGCAGCCAAGATGGTTCGGATAGGGTGTACTATGGAAACACCATATATTTT. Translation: CASSQDGSDRVYYGNTIYF.

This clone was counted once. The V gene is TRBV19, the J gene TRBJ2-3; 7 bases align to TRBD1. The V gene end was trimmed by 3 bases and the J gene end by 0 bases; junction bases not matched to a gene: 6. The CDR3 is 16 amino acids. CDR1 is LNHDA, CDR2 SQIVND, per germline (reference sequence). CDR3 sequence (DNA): TGTGCCAGTAGTATTCTAGGGGGCACTAGCACAGATACGCAGTATTTT. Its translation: CASSILGGTSTDTQYF. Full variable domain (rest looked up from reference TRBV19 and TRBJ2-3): DGGITQSPKYLFRKEGQNVTLSCEQNLNHDAMYWYRQDPGQGLRLIYYSQIVNDFQKGDIAEGYSVSREKKESFPLTVTSAQKNPTAFYLCASSILGGTSTDTQYFGPGTRLTVL.

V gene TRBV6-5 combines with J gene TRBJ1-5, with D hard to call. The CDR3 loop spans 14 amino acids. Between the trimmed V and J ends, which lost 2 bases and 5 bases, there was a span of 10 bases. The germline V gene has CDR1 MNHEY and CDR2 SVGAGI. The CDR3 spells CASSYDRRHQPQHF. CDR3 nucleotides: TGTGCCAGCAGTTACGACCGCCGACATCAGCCCCAGCATTTT.

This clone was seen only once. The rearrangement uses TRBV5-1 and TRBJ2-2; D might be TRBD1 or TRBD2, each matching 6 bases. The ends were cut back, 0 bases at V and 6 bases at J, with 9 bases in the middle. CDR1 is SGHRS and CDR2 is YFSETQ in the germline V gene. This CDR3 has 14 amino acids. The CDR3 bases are TGCGCCAGCAGCTTGGACGGGGGCCCCGGGGAGCTGTTTTTT. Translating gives CASSLDGGPGELFF.

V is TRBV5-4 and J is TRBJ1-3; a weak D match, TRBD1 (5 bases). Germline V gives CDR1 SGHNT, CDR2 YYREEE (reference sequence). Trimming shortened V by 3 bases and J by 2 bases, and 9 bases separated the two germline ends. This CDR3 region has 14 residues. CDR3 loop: CASSSGGPGNTIYF. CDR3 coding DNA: TGTGCCAGCAGCTCCGGGGGTCCTGGAAACACCATATATTTT.

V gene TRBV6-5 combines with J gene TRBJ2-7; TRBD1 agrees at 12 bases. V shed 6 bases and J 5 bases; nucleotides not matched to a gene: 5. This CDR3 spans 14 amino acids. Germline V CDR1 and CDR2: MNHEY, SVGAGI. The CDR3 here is CASRTGTGGNEQYF. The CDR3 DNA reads TGTGCCAGCAGGACCGGGACAGGGGGCAACGAGCAGTACTTC.

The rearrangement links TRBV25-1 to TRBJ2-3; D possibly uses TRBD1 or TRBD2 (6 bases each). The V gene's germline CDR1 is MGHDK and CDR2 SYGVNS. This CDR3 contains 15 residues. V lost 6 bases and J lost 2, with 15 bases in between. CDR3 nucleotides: TGTGCCAGCAGGGGTAGGCGGGACACCACAGATACGCAGTATTTT. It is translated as CASRGRRDTTDTQYF. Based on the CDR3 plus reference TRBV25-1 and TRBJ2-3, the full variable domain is EADIYQTPRYLVIGTGKKITLECSQTMGHDKMYWYQQDPGMELHLIHYSYGVNSTEKGDLSSESTVSRIRTEHFPLTLESARPSHTSQYLCASRGRRDTTDTQYFGPGTRLTVL.

In DNA, the CDR3 is TGTGCCAGCAGCCAAGATCCGGGGGGGGGAGAGACCCAGTACTTC. Residues: CASSQDPGGGETQYF. The V and J genes are TRBV3-1 (or the pseudogene TRBV3-2) and TRBJ2-5, with TRBD2 matching 8 bases. The ends lost 0 bases at V and 4 bases at J; junction bases unmatched: 4. The CDR3 spans 15 residues. The germline V gene has CDR1 LGHDT and CDR2 YNNKEL (reference sequence).

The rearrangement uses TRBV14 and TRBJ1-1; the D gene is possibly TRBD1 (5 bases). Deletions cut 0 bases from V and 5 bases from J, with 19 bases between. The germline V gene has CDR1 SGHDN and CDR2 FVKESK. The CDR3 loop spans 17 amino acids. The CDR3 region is CASSQEAVGALKTEAFF. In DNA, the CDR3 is TGTGCCAGCAGCCAAGAGGCAGTCGGGGCTCTAAAGACTGAAGCTTTCTTT.

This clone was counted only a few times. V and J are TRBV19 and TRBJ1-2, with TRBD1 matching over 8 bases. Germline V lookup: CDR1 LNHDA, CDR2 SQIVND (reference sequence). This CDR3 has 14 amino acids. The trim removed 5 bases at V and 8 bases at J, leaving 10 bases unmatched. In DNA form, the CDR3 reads TGTGCCAGTAGTCCGATGACAGGGGCGGGAGGCTACACCTTC. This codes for CASSPMTGAGGYTF.

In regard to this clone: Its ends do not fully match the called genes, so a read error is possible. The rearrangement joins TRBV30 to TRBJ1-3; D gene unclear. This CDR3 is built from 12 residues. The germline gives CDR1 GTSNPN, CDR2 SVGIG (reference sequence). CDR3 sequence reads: CAGRGTGNTIYF. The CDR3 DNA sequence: TGTGCCGGGAGAGGGACTGGAAACACCATATATTTT.

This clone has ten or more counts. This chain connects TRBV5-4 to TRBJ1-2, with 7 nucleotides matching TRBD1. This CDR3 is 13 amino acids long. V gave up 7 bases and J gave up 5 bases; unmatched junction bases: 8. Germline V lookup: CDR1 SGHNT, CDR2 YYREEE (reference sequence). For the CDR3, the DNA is TGTGCCAGCTCTTCGGGACAGCAATATGGCTACACCTTC. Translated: CASSSGQQYGYTF.